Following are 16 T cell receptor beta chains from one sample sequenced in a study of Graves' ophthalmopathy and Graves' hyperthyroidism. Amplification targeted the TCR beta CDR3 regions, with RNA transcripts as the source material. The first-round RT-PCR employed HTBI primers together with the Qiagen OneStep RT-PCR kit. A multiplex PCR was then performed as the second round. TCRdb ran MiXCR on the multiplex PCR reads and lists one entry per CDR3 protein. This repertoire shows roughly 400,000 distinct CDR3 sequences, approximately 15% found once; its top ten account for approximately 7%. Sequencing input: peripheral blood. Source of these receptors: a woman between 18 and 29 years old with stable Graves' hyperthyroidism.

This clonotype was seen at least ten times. CDR3 bases: TGTGCCAGCAGCTTATCAAACAGGGCGAGAACTGAAGCTTTCTTT. It yields the protein CASSLSNRARTEAFF. The chain carries TRBV7-2 and TRBJ1-1; D is possibly TRBD1 (6 bases). Germline CDR1 and CDR2: SGHTA and FQGNSA. The CDR3 spans 15 residues. Trimming took off 2 bases at V and 5 bases at J, with 15 bases between the two ends.

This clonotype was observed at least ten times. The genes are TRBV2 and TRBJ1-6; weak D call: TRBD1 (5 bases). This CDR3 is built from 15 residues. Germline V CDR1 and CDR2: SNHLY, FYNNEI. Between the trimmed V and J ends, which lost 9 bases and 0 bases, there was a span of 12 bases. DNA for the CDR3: TGTGCCAGGGGGGACCGGAGCTCCTATAATTCACCCCTCCACTTT. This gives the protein CARGDRSSYNSPLHF.

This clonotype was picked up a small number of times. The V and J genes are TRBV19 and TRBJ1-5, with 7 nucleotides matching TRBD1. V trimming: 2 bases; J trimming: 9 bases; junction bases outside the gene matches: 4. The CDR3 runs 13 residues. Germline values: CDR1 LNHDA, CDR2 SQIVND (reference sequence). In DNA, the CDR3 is TGTGCCAGTAGTATAAGGGGGCCGGGGCCCCAGCATTTT. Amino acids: CASSIRGPGPQHF.

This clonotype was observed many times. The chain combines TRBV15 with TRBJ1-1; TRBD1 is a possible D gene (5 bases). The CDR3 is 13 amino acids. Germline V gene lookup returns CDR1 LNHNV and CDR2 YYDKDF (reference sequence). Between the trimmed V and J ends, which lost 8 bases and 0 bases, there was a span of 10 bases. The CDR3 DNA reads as TGTGCCACCGCAGGGAGCATGAACACTGAAGCTTTCTTT. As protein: CATAGSMNTEAFF.

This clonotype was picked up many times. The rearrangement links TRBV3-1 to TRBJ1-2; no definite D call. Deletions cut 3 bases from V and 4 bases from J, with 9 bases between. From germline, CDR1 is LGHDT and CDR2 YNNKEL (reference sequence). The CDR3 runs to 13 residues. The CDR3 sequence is CASSHLKGYGYTF. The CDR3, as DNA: TGTGCCAGCAGCCACCTAAAGGGCTATGGCTACACCTTC. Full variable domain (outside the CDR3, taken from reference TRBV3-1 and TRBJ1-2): DTAVSQTPKYLVTQMGNDKSIKCEQNLGHDTMYWYKQDSKKFLKIMFSYNNKELIINETVPNRFSPKSPDKAHLNLHINSLELGDSAVYFCASSHLKGYGYTFGSGTRLTVV.

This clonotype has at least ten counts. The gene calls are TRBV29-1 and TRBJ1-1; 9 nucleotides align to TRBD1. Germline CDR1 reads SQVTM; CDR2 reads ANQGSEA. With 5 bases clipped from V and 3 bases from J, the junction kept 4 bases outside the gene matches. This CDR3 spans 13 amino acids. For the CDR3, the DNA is TGCAGCGTTTCCACAGGGGGCCACACTGAAGCTTTCTTT. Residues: CSVSTGGHTEAFF.

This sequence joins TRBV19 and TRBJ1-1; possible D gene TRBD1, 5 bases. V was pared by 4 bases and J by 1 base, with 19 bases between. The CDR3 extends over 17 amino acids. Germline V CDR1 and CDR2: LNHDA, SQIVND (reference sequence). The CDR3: CASSTRTNRIGNTEAFF. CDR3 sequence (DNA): TGTGCCAGTAGTACTAGAACAAACAGGATCGGGAACACTGAAGCTTTCTTT.

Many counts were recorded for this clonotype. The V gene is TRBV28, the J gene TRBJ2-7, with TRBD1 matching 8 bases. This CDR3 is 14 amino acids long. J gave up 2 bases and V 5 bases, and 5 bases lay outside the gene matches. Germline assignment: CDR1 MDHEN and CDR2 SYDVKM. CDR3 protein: CASSRQGLTYEQYF. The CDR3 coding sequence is TGTGCCAGCAGTCGACAGGGGCTAACCTACGAGCAGTACTTC.

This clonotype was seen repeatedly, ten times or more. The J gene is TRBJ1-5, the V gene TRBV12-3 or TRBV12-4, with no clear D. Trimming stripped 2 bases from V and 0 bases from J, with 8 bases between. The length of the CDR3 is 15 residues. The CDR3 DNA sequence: TGTGCCAGCAGTTTATTACTGAATAGCAATCAGCCCCAGCATTTT. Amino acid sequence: CASSLLLNSNQPQHF.

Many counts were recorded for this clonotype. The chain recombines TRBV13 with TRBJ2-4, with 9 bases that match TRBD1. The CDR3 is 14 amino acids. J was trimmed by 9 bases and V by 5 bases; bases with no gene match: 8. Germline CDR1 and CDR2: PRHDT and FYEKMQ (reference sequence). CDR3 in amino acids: CASSLGQGNSIQYF. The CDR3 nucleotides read TGTGCCAGCAGCCTCGGACAGGGGAATAGCATTCAGTACTTC.

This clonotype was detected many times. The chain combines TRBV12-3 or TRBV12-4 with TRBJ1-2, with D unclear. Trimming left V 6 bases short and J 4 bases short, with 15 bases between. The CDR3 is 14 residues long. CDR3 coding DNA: TGTGCCAGCAGCCGCGGGGAGGGCTCCTATGGCTACACCTTC. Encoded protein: CASSRGEGSYGYTF.

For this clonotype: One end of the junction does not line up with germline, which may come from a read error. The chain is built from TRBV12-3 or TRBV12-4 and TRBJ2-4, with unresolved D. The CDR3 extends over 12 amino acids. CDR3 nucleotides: TGTTCCAGCAGTTTAGCCAAAAACATTCAGTACTTC. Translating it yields CSSSLAKNIQYF.

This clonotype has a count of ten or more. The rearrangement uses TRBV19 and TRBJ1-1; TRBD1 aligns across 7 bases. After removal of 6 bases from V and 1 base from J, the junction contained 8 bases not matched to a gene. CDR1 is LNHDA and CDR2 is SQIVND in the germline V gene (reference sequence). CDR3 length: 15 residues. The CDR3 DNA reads TGTGCCAGTAGACACCGCCGGACAGGGAACACTGAAGCTTTCTTT. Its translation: CASRHRRTGNTEAFF.

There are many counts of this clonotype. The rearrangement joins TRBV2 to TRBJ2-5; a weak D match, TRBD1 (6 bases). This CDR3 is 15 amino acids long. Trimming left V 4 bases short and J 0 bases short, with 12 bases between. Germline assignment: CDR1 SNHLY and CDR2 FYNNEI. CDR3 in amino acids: CASSVNRANQETQYF. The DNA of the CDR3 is TGTGCCAGCAGTGTTAACAGGGCGAACCAAGAGACCCAGTACTTC.

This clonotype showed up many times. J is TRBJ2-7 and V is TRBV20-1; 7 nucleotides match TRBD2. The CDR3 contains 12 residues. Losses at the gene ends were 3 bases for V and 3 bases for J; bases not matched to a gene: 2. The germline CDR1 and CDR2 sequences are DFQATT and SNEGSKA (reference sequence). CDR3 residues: CSARGTIYEQYF. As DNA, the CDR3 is TGCAGTGCTAGGGGGACTATCTACGAGCAGTACTTC.

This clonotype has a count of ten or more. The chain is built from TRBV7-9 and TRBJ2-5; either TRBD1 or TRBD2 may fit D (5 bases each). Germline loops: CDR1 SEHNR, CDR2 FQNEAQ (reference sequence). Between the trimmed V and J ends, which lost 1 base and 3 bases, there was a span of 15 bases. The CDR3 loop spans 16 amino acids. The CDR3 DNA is TGTGCCAGCAGCTTAGGGGACCGCAGGGAAAAAGAGACCCAGTACTTC. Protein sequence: CASSLGDRREKETQYF. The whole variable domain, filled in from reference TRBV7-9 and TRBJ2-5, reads DTGVSQNPRHKITKRGQNVTFRCDPISEHNRLYWYRQTLGQGPEFLTYFQNEAQLEKSRLLSDRFSAERPKGSFSTLEIQRTEQGDSAMYLCASSLGDRREKETQYFGPGTRLLVL.